These T cell receptor beta chains were read from a single sample in a study of blood T cell repertoires in COVID-19. Clones were sequenced by immunoSEQ multiplex PCR, and TCRdb holds only the in-frame ones, with some missing. The repertoire holds more than 65,000 clones, with around 76% as singletons. Sequencing was performed on peripheral blood. These receptors were collected from a woman at least 80 years old with active or convalescent COVID-19. Each CDR3 is given with its conserved first and last residue. Fields, in order: J gene, V gene, D gene, clone size, CDR3 DNA, CDR3 protein. D genes are given only for firm matches. For some rows the clone size is stated as once, few or many, or as a class when expanded; others skip it.

J: TRBJ2-5; V: TRBV7-9; D: TRBD2; size: -; DNA: TGTGCCAGCAGCTTAGTGGGGGGGAAAGAGACCCAGTACTTC; CDR3: CASSLVGGKETQYF
J: TRBJ2-1; V: TRBV6-5; D: TRBD2; size: -; DNA: TGTGCCAGCAGGGAGAGCGGGGGCCCTGGTGAGCAGTTCTTC; CDR3: CASRESGGPGEQFF
J: TRBJ2-3; V: TRBV24-1; D: TRBD1; size: -; DNA: TGTGCCACCAGTGACCCGGGACAGGGGGCATCAGATACGCAGTATTTT; CDR3: CATSDPGQGASDTQYF
J: TRBJ1-4; V: TRBV2; D: TRBD1; size: -; DNA: TGTGCCAGCACCCTACAGGGGGTTAATGAAAAACTGTTTTTT; CDR3: CASTLQGVNEKLFF
J: TRBJ1-1; V: TRBV4-1; D: -; size: -; DNA: TGCGCCAGCAGCCAAGACGCGGTGAGCACTGAAGCTTTCTTT; CDR3: CASSQDAVSTEAFF
J: TRBJ1-4; V: TRBV25-1; D: -; size: -; DNA: TGTGCCAGCAGTTTCTCAGGGAGGGGTGAAAAACTGTTTTTT; CDR3: CASSFSGRGEKLFF
J: TRBJ2-5; V: TRBV7-9; D: -; size: -; DNA: TGTGCCAGCAGCAGCCCCTGGGGACTCAATCGAGAGACCCAGTACTTC; CDR3: CASSSPWGLNRETQYF
J: TRBJ2-2; V: TRBV5-1; D: -; size: -; DNA: TGCGCCAGCAGCTTGGGCACATACACCGGGGAGCTGTTTTTT; CDR3: CASSLGTYTGELFF
J: TRBJ2-5; V: TRBV29-1; D: TRBD2; size: -; DNA: TGCAGCGTGCCCTGGACTAGCGGGGAGACCCAGTACTTC; CDR3: CSVPWTSGETQYF
J: TRBJ1-1; V: TRBV7-9; D: TRBD1; size: -; DNA: TGTGCCAGCAGCTACTCCCGGGACAGGGGTGAAGCTTTCTTT; CDR3: CASSYSRDRGEAFF
J: TRBJ1-2; V: TRBV28; D: -; size: -; DNA: TGTGCCAGCAGTCGACAGGTCTCTGGCTACACCTTC; CDR3: CASSRQVSGYTF
J: TRBJ2-7; V: TRBV28; D: -; size: -; DNA: TGTGCCAGCAGTACCCCGTCACCCAGCTCCTACGAGCAGTACTTC; CDR3: CASSTPSPSSYEQYF
J: TRBJ2-5; V: TRBV4-1; D: -; size: -; DNA: TGCGCCAGCAGCCACCAGGGGTATAGGGAAGAGACCCAGTACTTC; CDR3: CASSHQGYREETQYF
J: TRBJ1-4; V: TRBV12-5; D: -; size: few; DNA: TGTGCTAGTGCCACGTGGGAGAATAATGAAAAACTGTTTTTT; CDR3: CASATWENNEKLFF
J: TRBJ2-3; V: TRBV6-2/TRBV6-3; D: TRBD2; size: -; DNA: TGTGCCAGCAGTCAACCCAGCGGGGGGGCCGGTACGCAGTATTTT; CDR3: CASSQPSGGAGTQYF
J: TRBJ2-1; V: TRBV29-1; D: TRBD2; size: -; DNA: TGCAGCGTTGACGTCAGCGGGGGGAGGAATGAGCAGTTCTTC; CDR3: CSVDVSGGRNEQFF
J: TRBJ1-2; V: TRBV20-1; D: -; size: -; DNA: TGCAGTGCTAGTATCGACAATGCGTATGGCTACACCTTC; CDR3: CSASIDNAYGYTF
J: TRBJ1-1; V: TRBV4-3; D: -; size: -; DNA: TGCGCCAGCAGCCAAGGCAGGGCAGAAAACACTGAAGCTTTCTTT; CDR3: CASSQGRAENTEAFF